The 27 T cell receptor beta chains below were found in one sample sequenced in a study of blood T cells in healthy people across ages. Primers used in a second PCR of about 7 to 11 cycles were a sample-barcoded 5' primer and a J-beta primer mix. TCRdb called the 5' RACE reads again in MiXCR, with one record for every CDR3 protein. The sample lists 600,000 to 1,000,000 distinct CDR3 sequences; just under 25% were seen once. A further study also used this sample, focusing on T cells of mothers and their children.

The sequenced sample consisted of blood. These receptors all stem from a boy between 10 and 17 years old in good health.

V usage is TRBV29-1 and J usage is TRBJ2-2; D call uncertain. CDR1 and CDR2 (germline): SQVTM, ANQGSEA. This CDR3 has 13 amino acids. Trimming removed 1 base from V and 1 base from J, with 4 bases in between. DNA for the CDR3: TGCAGCGTTGAAGGAGGGAACACCGGGGAGCTGTTTTTT. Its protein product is CSVEGGNTGELFF.

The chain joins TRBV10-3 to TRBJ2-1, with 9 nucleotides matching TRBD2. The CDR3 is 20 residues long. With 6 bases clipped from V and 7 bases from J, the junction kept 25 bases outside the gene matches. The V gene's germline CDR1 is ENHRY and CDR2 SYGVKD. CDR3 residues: CAISKTSGDILLTFWNEQFF. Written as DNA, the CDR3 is TGTGCCATCAGCAAGACTAGCGGAGATATCTTATTGACCTTTTGGAATGAGCAGTTCTTC.

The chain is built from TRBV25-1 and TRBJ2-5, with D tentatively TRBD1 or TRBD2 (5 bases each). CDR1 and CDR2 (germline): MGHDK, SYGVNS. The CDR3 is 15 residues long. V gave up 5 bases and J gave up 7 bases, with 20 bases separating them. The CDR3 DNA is TGTGCCAGCAGTTCAACGGGGCAGGTGGTGGTGACCCAGTACTTC. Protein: CASSSTGQVVVTQYF. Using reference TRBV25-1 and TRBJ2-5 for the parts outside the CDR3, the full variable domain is EADIYQTPRYLVIGTGKKITLECSQTMGHDKMYWYQQDPGMELHLIHYSYGVNSTEKGDLSSESTVSRIRTEHFPLTLESARPSHTSQYLCASSSTGQVVVTQYFGPGTRLLVL.

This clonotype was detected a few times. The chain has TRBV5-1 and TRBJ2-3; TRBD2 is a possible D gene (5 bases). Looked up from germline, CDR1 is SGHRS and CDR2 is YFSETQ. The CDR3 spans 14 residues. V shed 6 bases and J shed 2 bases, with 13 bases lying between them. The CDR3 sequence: CASTRLFYTDTQYF. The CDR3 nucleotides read TGCGCCAGCACCAGACTATTTTACACAGATACGCAGTATTTT.

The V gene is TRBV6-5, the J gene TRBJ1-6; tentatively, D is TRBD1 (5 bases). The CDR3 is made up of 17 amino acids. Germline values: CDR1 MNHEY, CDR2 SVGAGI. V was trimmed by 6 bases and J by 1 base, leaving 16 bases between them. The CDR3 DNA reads TGTGCCAGCAGACCCTACGAGGGGTCATCCTATAATTCACCCCTCCACTTT. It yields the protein CASRPYEGSSYNSPLHF.

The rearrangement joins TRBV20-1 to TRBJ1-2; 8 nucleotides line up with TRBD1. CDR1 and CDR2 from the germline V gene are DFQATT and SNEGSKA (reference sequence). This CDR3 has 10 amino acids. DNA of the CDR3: TGCAGCACAGGGGGAGGCGGCTACACCTTC. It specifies CSTGGGGYTF.

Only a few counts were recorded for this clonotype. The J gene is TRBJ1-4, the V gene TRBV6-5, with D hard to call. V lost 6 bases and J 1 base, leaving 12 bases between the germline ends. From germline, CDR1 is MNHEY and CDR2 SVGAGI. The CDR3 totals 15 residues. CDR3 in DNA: TGTGCCAGCAGCTCTTCCGGTGGAACTAATGAAAAACTGTTTTTT. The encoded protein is CASSSSGGTNEKLFF.

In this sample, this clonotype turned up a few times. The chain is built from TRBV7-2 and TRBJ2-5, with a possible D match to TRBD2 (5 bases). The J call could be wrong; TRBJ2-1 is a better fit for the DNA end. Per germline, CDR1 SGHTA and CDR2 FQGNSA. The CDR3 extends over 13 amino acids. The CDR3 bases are TGTGCCAGCAGCCCCCTCGGACTCAGTATGCAGTTCTTC. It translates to CASSPLGLSMQFF.

As DNA, the CDR3 is TGTGCCAGCCCAGTGCCCCAGCATTTT. Its protein is CASPVPQHF. The rearrangement joins TRBV7-9 to TRBJ1-5; D not certain. This CDR3 contains 9 residues. Per germline, CDR1 SEHNR and CDR2 FQNEAQ (reference sequence). Trimming cost V 8 bases and J 9 bases, with 5 bases left between them.

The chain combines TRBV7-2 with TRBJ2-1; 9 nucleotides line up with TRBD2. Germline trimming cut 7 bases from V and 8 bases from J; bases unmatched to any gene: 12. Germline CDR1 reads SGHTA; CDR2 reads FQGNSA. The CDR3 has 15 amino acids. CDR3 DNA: TGTGCCAGCACCACCCCGGGACTAGCTGGGGATGAGCAGTTCTTC. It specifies CASTTPGLAGDEQFF.

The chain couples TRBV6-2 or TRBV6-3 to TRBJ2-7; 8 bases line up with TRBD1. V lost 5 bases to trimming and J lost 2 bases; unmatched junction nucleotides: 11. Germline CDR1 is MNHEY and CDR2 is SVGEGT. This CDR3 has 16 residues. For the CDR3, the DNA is TGTGCCAGCAGTCTTCCCAGGACAGGGAAGACCTACGAGCAGTACTTC. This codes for CASSLPRTGKTYEQYF.

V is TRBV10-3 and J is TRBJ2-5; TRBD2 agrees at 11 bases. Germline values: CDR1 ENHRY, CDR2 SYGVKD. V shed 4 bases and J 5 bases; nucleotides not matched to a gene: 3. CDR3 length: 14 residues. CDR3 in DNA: TGTGCCATCAGTGGTAGCGGGGGGGCCGAGACCCAGTACTTC. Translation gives CAISGSGGAETQYF.

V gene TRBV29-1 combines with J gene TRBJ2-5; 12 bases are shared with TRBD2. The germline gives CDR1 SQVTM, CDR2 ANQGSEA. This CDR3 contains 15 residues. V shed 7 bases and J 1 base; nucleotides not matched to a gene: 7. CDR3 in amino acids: CSAETSGRFQETQYF. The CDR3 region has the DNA TGCAGCGCCGAAACTAGCGGGAGGTTCCAAGAGACCCAGTACTTC.

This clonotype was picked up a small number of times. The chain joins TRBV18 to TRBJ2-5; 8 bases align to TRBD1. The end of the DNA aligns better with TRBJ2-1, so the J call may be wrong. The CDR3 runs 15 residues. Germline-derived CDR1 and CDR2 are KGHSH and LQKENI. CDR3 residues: CASSPGTGQTYEQFF. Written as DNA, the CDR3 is TGTGCCAGCTCACCCGGGACAGGCCAGACCTATGAGCAGTTCTTC.

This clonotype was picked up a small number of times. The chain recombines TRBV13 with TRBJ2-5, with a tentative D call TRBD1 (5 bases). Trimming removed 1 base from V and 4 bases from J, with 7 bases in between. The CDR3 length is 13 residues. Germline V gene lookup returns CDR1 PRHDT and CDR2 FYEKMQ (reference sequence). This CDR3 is CASSLAQAETQYF. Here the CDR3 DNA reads TGTGCCAGCAGCTTAGCACAGGCAGAGACCCAGTACTTC.

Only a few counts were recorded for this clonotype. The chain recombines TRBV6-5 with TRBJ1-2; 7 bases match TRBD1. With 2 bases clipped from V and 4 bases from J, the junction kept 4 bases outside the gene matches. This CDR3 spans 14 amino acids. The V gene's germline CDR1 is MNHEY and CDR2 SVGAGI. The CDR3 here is CASSYATGRYGYTF. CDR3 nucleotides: TGTGCCAGCAGTTACGCGACAGGGCGCTATGGCTACACCTTC.

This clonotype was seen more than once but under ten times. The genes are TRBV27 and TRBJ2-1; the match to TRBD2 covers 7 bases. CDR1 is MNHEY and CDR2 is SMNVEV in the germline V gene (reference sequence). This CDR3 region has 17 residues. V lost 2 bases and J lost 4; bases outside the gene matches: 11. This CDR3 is CASSLGPAGRAYNEQFF. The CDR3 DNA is TGTGCCAGCAGTTTAGGCCCCGCAGGGAGGGCTTACAATGAGCAGTTCTTC.

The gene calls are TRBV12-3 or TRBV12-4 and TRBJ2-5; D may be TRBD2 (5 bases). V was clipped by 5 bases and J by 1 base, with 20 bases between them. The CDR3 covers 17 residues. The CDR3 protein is CASSGGVGTRIQETQYF. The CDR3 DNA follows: TGTGCCAGCAGTGGAGGTGTAGGCACAAGGATCCAAGAGACCCAGTACTTC.

Here the CDR3 reads CASSPRTRAYEQYF. CDR3 DNA: TGTGCCAGCAGCCCTAGGACAAGGGCCTACGAGCAGTACTTC. The J gene is TRBJ2-7, the V gene TRBV7-9, with a possible D match to TRBD1 (5 bases). This CDR3 is 14 amino acids long. Looked up from germline, CDR1 is SEHNR and CDR2 is FQNEAQ (reference sequence). V was pared by 5 bases and J by 2 bases, with 13 bases between.

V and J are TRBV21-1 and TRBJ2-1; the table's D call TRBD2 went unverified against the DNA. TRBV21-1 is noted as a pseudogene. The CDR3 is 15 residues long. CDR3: CASSKGLADYNEQFF. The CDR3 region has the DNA TGTGCCAGCAGCAAAGGGCTAGCGGACTACAATGAGCAGTTCTTC.

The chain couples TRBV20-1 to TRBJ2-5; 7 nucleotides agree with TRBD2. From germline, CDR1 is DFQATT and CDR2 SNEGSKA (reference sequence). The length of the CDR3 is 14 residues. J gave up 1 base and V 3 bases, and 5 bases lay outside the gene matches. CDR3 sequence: CSASPGTIQETQYF. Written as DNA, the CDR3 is TGCAGTGCTAGTCCCGGGACTATCCAAGAGACCCAGTACTTC.

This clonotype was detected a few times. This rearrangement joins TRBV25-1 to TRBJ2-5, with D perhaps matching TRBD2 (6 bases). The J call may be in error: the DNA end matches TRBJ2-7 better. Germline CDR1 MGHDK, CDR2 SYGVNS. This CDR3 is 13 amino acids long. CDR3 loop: CASSTTSRDEQYF. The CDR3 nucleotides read TGTGCCAGCAGTACTACTAGCAGGGACGAGCAGTACTTC.

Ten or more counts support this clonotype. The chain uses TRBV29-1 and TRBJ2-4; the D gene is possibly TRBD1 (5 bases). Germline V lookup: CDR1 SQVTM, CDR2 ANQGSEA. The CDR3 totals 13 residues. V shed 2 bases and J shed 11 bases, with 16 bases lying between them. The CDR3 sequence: CSVEWQGKGVQYF. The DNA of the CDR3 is TGCAGCGTTGAATGGCAGGGTAAAGGCGTTCAGTACTTC.

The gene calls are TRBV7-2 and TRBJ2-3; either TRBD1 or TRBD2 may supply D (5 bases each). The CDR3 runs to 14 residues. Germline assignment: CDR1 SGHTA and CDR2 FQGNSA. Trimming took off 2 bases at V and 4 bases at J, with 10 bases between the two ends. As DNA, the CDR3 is TGTGCCAGCAGCTTATACGGGGCTCCAGATACGCAGTATTTT. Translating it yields CASSLYGAPDTQYF.

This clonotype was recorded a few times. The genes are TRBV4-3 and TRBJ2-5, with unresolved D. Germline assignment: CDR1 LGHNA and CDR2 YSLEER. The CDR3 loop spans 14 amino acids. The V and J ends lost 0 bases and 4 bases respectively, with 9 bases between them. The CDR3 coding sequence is TGCGCCAGCAGCCAAGAGATGAGCTCAGAGACCCAGTACTTC. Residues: CASSQEMSSETQYF.

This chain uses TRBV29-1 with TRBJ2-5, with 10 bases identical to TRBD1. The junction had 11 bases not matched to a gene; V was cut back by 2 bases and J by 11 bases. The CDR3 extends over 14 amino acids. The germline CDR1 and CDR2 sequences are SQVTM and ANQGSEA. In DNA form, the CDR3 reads TGCAGCGTTGAAAGGGACAGGGGCAATCCGGAGCAGTACTTC. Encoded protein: CSVERDRGNPEQYF.

The CDR3 spells CSVELYSGNTIYF. The CDR3 DNA reads as TGCAGCGTTGAACTCTATTCTGGAAACACCATATATTTT. J is TRBJ1-3 and V is TRBV29-1, with D unclear. CDR1 SQVTM and CDR2 ANQGSEA come from the germline V gene. The V and J ends lost 2 bases and 1 base respectively, with 6 bases between them. This CDR3 comprises 13 residues.